Following are 10 T cell receptor beta chains from one sample sequenced in a study of beta chain features in type 1 diabetes. Which antigens these TCRs recognize remains unknown. Findings of the study overall: Shorter TCRB CDR3s, moderately but significantly so, marked every one of the four CD4+ subsets in Type 1 diabetes patients.

Expressed TCRB transcripts got sequenced, as all isolated RNA was reverse transcribed. Sequencing used immunoSEQ multiplex PCR; TCRdb keeps in-frame clones, though not all of them. The data show over 650,000 clones, over 12% seen once. Sequences were obtained from naive CD4+ T cells from blood. The origin of the receptors is a young man with type 1 diabetes.

This clone was observed a few times. The V call is TRBV21-1, the J call TRBJ2-3; TRBD1 is the table's D call and was not checked against the DNA. TRBV21-1 is a known pseudogene. This CDR3 spans 15 amino acids. This chain's CDR3 is CASSGIRQGTGTQYF. In DNA, the CDR3 is TGTGCCAGCAGCGGAATTCGACAGGGAACGGGTACGCAGTATTTT.

This clone has only a few counts. The chain couples TRBV7-9 to TRBJ2-7; D unresolved. The CDR3 loop spans 13 amino acids. Trimming left V 0 bases short and J 5 bases short, with 8 bases between. Germline V gives CDR1 SEHNR, CDR2 FQNEAQ (reference sequence). CDR3 DNA: TGTGCCAGCAGCTTAGCTTCTAGGGACGAGCAGTACTTC. Its protein is CASSLASRDEQYF.

Points on this clone: The sample carries other DNA sequences with the same CDR3. This rearrangement joins TRBV20-1 to TRBJ2-1; a weak D match, TRBD2 (5 bases). Trimming took 6 bases from V and 4 from J, leaving 7 bases between them. The CDR3 extends over 11 amino acids. Germline V gene data show CDR1 as DFQATT and CDR2 as SNEGSKA (reference sequence). For the CDR3, the DNA is TGCAGTGCCGGGGTGTACAATGAGCAGTTCTTC. This translates into CSAGVYNEQFF.

This clone was detected only a few times. The V gene is TRBV6-6, the J gene TRBJ1-4, with D possibly matching TRBD1 (6 bases). Trimming took off 6 bases at V and 11 bases at J, with 19 bases between the two ends. CDR1 and CDR2 (germline): MNHNY, SVGAGI (reference sequence). This CDR3 is built from 14 residues. In DNA, the CDR3 is TGTGCCAGCAGCCAGGCGGGGGCACTTGGGAAACTGTTTTTT. Translation gives CASSQAGALGKLFF.

The gene calls are TRBV18 and TRBJ1-2; no definite D call. CDR1 is KGHSH and CDR2 is LQKENI in the germline V gene. Trimming removed 3 bases from V and 4 bases from J, with 12 bases in between. CDR3 length: 14 amino acids. CDR3: CASSPAAQSYGYTF. The CDR3 coding sequence is TGTGCCAGCTCACCCGCGGCACAGAGCTATGGCTACACCTTC.

The rearrangement links TRBV25-1 to TRBJ1-1; possible D gene TRBD1, 5 bases. Germline values: CDR1 MGHDK, CDR2 SYGVNS. The CDR3 consists of 14 residues. With 4 bases removed from V and 2 bases from J, the gap between germline ends came to 11 bases. The CDR3 bases are TGTGCCAGCAGTGTGGCAGGGAGTAACACTGAAGCTTTCTTT. It codes for CASSVAGSNTEAFF.

This clone was seen a few times. This chain uses TRBV2 with TRBJ2-1; TRBD2 agrees at 9 bases. The V gene end was trimmed by 10 bases and the J gene end by 12 bases; junction bases not matched to a gene: 4. The germline gives CDR1 SNHLY, CDR2 FYNNEI. There are 10 residues in the CDR3. CDR3 nucleotides: TGTGCCACCAAAGCGGGGGGGCAGTTCTTC. It yields the protein CATKAGGQFF.

This clone has more than one count but fewer than ten. V and J are TRBV27 and TRBJ1-3; D uncertain. Trimming left V 5 bases short and J 0 bases short, with 14 bases between. The CDR3 is 16 residues long. The germline V gene has CDR1 MNHEY and CDR2 SMNVEV (reference sequence). The CDR3: CASSKMGGRSGNTIYF. The DNA for the CDR3 is TGTGCCAGCAGTAAGATGGGCGGACGCTCTGGAAACACCATATATTTT.

This clone was seen a few times. The rearrangement links TRBV7-2 to TRBJ1-2; TRBD1 is a possible D gene (6 bases). CDR3 length: 14 residues. CDR1 SGHTA and CDR2 FQGNSA come from the germline V gene. V was trimmed by 5 bases and J by 3 bases, leaving 13 bases between them. The CDR3 DNA reads TGTGCCAGCAGCCTAGGACAGTCACACTATGGCTACACCTTC. This translates into CASSLGQSHYGYTF.

This clone was seen more than once but under ten times. V usage is TRBV4-1 and J usage is TRBJ2-3; no clear D gene. The CDR3 spans 16 residues. V was shortened by 1 base and J by 2 bases, with 13 bases between the two germline ends. Germline lookup yields CDR1 MGHRA and CDR2 YSYEKL. The CDR3 spells CASSQGSRWYTDTQYF. CDR3 in DNA: TGCGCCAGCAGCCAAGGATCTAGATGGTACACAGATACGCAGTATTTT.